These 31 T cell receptor beta chains originate from one sample sequenced in a study of blood T cells in healthy people across ages. Primed by a sample-barcoded 5' primer and a J-beta primer mix, a second PCR proceeded for about 7 to 11 cycles. TCRdb reprocessed the 5' RACE reads via MiXCR and lists one record per CDR3 protein. The table has hundreds of thousands of distinct CDR3 sequences, around 21% seen once; the top ten hold more than 3%. What was sequenced was blood. These receptors were taken from an older man in good health.

This clonotype was observed a few times. V is TRBV2 and J is TRBJ2-3, with D possibly being TRBD1 (6 bases). CDR3 size: 15 residues. The germline gives CDR1 SNHLY, CDR2 FYNNEI. Trimming removed 3 bases from V and 6 bases from J, with 16 bases in between. DNA for the CDR3: TGTGCCAGCAGTGAGCAGAACAGGGTGGTGGATACGCAGTATTTT. Its translation is CASSEQNRVVDTQYF.

This sequence joins TRBV20-1 and TRBJ2-1; perhaps TRBD2 as D (6 bases). V lost 0 bases and J lost 0, with 9 bases in between. Per the germline V gene, CDR1 is DFQATT and CDR2 is SNEGSKA (reference sequence). The length of the CDR3 is 15 residues. CDR3 nucleotides: TGCAGTGCTAGAGATAGCGGACCCTCCTACAATGAGCAGTTCTTC. Translation gives CSARDSGPSYNEQFF.

Only a few counts were recorded for this clonotype. The chain carries TRBV6-1 and TRBJ1-2; 9 bases line up with TRBD1. There are 16 residues in the CDR3. CDR1 and CDR2 (germline): MNHNS, SASEGT. The trim removed 1 base at V and 2 bases at J, leaving 5 bases unmatched. In DNA, the CDR3 is TGTGCCAGCAGTGAAGTAGTGGGACAGGGAAACTATGGCTACACCTTC. This translates into CASSEVVGQGNYGYTF.

This clonotype was picked up a small number of times. The chain uses TRBV15 and TRBJ2-7; D is possibly TRBD1 or TRBD2 (5 bases each). Germline lookup yields CDR1 LNHNV and CDR2 YYDKDF (reference sequence). The germline V and J ends were trimmed by 1 base and 6 bases, with 16 bases remaining between them. The CDR3 is made up of 15 amino acids. Here the CDR3 DNA reads TGTGCCACCAGCAGAGGATCGGGGCGGAAGGGCGAGCAGTACTTC. Translating gives CATSRGSGRKGEQYF.

This clonotype was counted only a few times. The genes are TRBV28 and TRBJ2-1; 13 positions agree with TRBD2. The length of the CDR3 is 18 residues. The J segment lost 6 bases and the V segment lost 3 bases, leaving 11 bases of the junction unmatched. Germline V gene data show CDR1 as MDHEN and CDR2 as SYDVKM. CDR3 DNA: TGTGCCAGCAGTTTCGTAGGACTAGCGGGAGTTTGGGGCAATGAGCAGTTCTTC. Encoded protein: CASSFVGLAGVWGNEQFF.

The chain is built from TRBV27 and TRBJ1-5; D unresolved. V was pared by 6 bases and J by 4 bases, with 16 bases between. Germline-derived CDR1 and CDR2 are MNHEY and SMNVEV (reference sequence). The CDR3 is 15 residues long. This CDR3 is CASSPSSGRNQPQHF. The CDR3 DNA sequence: TGTGCCAGCAGCCCTAGCTCGGGGAGAAATCAGCCCCAGCATTTT.

The chain employs TRBV20-1 and TRBJ2-5, with D possibly TRBD2 on 5 matching bases. The better agreement between TRBJ2-7 and the DNA end casts doubt on the J call. CDR3 length equals 12 residues. Germline V lookup: CDR1 DFQATT, CDR2 SNEGSKA (reference sequence). The CDR3, as DNA: TGCAGTGCTAGCGGGATAACCTACGAGCAGTACTTC. Translating gives CSASGITYEQYF.

This clonotype has only a few counts. V and J are TRBV7-2 and TRBJ2-5; 10 bases match TRBD2. Gene TRBJ2-7 matches the end of the DNA better, so the J call may be wrong. There are 15 residues in the CDR3. The germline V gene has CDR1 SGHTA and CDR2 FQGNSA. CDR3 in amino acids: CASSFLSGRTYEQYF. The CDR3 DNA is TGTGCCAGCAGCTTCCTTAGCGGGAGGACCTACGAGCAGTACTTC.

This clonotype was observed at least ten times. V gene TRBV5-1 combines with J gene TRBJ1-4, with 7 bases matching TRBD1. This CDR3 has 15 residues. Germline loops: CDR1 SGHRS, CDR2 YFSETQ. The V and J ends lost 0 bases and 4 bases, in that order; junction bases with no gene match: 3. CDR3 in amino acids: CASSLGTGDNEKLFF. CDR3 bases: TGCGCCAGCAGCTTGGGGACAGGTGATAATGAAAAACTGTTTTTT.

The table lists this clonotype with a few counts. The rearrangement links TRBV12-3 or TRBV12-4 to TRBJ2-3, with TRBD1 as a possible D gene (6 bases). The CDR3 loop spans 15 amino acids. The V end was cut by 1 base, the J end by 4 bases, with 12 bases between. DNA of the CDR3: TGTGCCAGCAGTTTAGAACAGGGTTGGGCAGATACGCAGTATTTT. Its translation: CASSLEQGWADTQYF.

This clonotype has more than one count but fewer than ten. The V call is TRBV7-9, the J call TRBJ2-1, with 11 bases identical to TRBD2. The CDR3 has 15 residues. Germline V gene lookup returns CDR1 SEHNR and CDR2 FQNEAQ (reference sequence). The V and J ends lost 2 bases and 6 bases, in that order; junction bases with no gene match: 3. The CDR3 nucleotides read TGTGCCAGCAGCTTATTAGCGGGAGGGATCAATGAGCAGTTCTTC. It codes for CASSLLAGGINEQFF.

This chain's CDR3 is CASRDWTGDGYTF. The CDR3 coding sequence is TGTGCCAGCAGAGATTGGACAGGGGATGGCTACACCTTC. The chain joins TRBV2 to TRBJ1-2; TRBD1 matches 9 bases. Germline loops: CDR1 SNHLY, CDR2 FYNNEI. The V and J ends lost 6 bases and 6 bases, in that order; junction bases with no gene match: 5. The CDR3 runs to 13 residues. Full variable domain (outside the CDR3, taken from reference TRBV2 and TRBJ1-2): EPEVTQTPSHQVTQMGQEVILRCVPISNHLYFYWYRQILGQKVEFLVSFYNNEISEKSEIFDDQFSVERPDGSNFTLKIRSTKLEDSAMYFCASRDWTGDGYTFGSGTRLTVV.

The V gene is TRBV10-3, the J gene TRBJ2-3, with no clear D. There are 12 residues in the CDR3. CDR1 and CDR2 from the germline V gene are ENHRY and SYGVKD. V gave up 6 bases and J gave up 3 bases, with 7 bases separating them. The CDR3 DNA sequence: TGTGCCATCAGCTCCACAACAGATACGCAGTATTTT. Protein product: CAISSTTDTQYF.

This clonotype was detected a few times. The chain combines TRBV19 with TRBJ2-5, with TRBD2 identical over 10 bases. The J call may be mistaken, given a closer DNA end match to TRBJ2-1. Germline CDR1 is LNHDA and CDR2 is SQIVND (reference sequence). The CDR3 spans 13 residues. This chain's CDR3 is CASSAGTSVEQFF. The CDR3, as DNA: TGTGCCAGTAGTGCCGGGACTAGCGTCGAGCAGTTCTTC.

This clonotype has just a few counts. The chain couples TRBV5-1 to TRBJ2-7; D remains ambiguous. The V end was cut by 3 bases, the J end by 3 bases, with 13 bases between. The germline gives CDR1 SGHRS, CDR2 YFSETQ. This CDR3 is built from 14 residues. The CDR3 nucleotides read TGCGCCAGCAGCTGGGCGGCAGCAAACTACGAGCAGTACTTC. This encodes CASSWAAANYEQYF.

The chain joins TRBV3-1 to TRBJ2-7; TRBD1 matches at 7 bases. V dropped 1 base and J dropped 5; count of bases not matched to a gene: 14. Germline CDR1 reads LGHDT; CDR2 reads YNNKEL (reference sequence). The CDR3 has 17 residues. CDR3 sequence (DNA): TGTGCCAGCAGCCAAGTCTTGAGGGCAGGGGGATACCACGAGCAGTACTTC. As protein: CASSQVLRAGGYHEQYF.

The rearrangement joins TRBV27 to TRBJ2-3; weak D call: TRBD2 (5 bases). V was clipped by 2 bases and J by 9 bases, with 12 bases between them. Germline V gene data show CDR1 as MNHEY and CDR2 as SMNVEV (reference sequence). The CDR3 contains 13 residues. CDR3 sequence reads: CASSLGTPGTQYF. CDR3 DNA sequence: TGTGCCAGCAGTTTAGGCACTCCGGGGACGCAGTATTTT.

This chain connects TRBV7-9 to TRBJ2-2, with D perhaps given as TRBD1 or TRBD2 (5 bases each). Deletions cut 1 base from V and 3 bases from J, with 6 bases between. There are 14 residues in the CDR3. The germline V gene has CDR1 SEHNR and CDR2 FQNEAQ (reference sequence). The CDR3 protein is CASSLGDHTGELFF. CDR3 sequence (DNA): TGTGCCAGCAGCTTAGGGGACCACACCGGGGAGCTGTTTTTT.

In its sample, this clonotype was seen many times. The rearrangement uses TRBV6-5 and TRBJ2-7; D might be TRBD2 (5 bases). V was pared by 2 bases and J by 7 bases, with 6 bases between. There are 11 residues in the CDR3. CDR1 and CDR2 from the germline V gene are MNHEY and SVGAGI. CDR3 amino acids: CASSYREEQYF. The DNA for the CDR3 is TGTGCCAGCAGTTACAGGGAGGAGCAGTACTTC.

The rearrangement uses TRBV29-1 and TRBJ2-3; 10 bases line up with TRBD2. Germline values: CDR1 SQVTM, CDR2 ANQGSEA. J gave up 2 bases and V 7 bases, and 6 bases lay outside the gene matches. The CDR3 contains 14 residues. CDR3 in DNA: TGCAGCGAAGCCGGACTAGCGGACACAGATACGCAGTATTTT. This translates into CSEAGLADTDTQYF.

This clonotype was seen ten or more times. V is TRBV4-3 and J is TRBJ2-5, with TRBD2 identical over 8 bases. This CDR3 is built from 17 residues. Trimming cost V 0 bases and J 1 base; bases outside gene matches: 7. Germline loops: CDR1 LGHNA, CDR2 YSLEER. Written as DNA, the CDR3 is TGCGCCAGCAGCCAAGATTTCCTAGCGGGCCTCCAAGAGACCCAGTACTTC. Translating gives CASSQDFLAGLQETQYF.

The chain links TRBV6-1 to TRBJ2-7; the D is unclear. The CDR3 runs to 12 residues. The V end lost 3 bases, the J end lost 7 bases, and 10 bases lay between the germline ends. From germline, CDR1 is MNHNS and CDR2 SASEGT. CDR3 amino acids: CASSEYKGEQYF. The DNA of the CDR3 is TGTGCCAGCAGTGAGTATAAAGGGGAGCAGTACTTC.

There are a few counts of this clonotype. The gene calls are TRBV2 and TRBJ1-6, with 8 nucleotides matching TRBD1. V lost 7 bases and J lost 8; bases outside the gene matches: 4. Germline V gene sequence: CDR1 SNHLY, CDR2 FYNNEI. The CDR3 covers 13 residues. CDR3 sequence: CASTPQGDSPLHF. The CDR3 DNA sequence: TGTGCCAGCACCCCACAGGGGGATTCACCCCTCCACTTT.

This clonotype was counted many times. This chain uses TRBV19 with TRBJ2-1; 11 bases map to TRBD2. Trimming took 7 bases from V and 3 from J; bases not matched to a gene: 5. Germline V gene sequence: CDR1 LNHDA, CDR2 SQIVND (reference sequence). This CDR3 region has 15 residues. The CDR3 reads CASKLAGGGYNEQFF. CDR3 DNA: TGTGCCAGTAAGCTAGCGGGAGGAGGCTACAATGAGCAGTTCTTC.

This clonotype was counted only a few times. The CDR3 region has the DNA TGCGCCAGCAGCTCGGTCGGTGCAGCTCCCGGTGGCTACACCTTC. Its protein is CASSSVGAAPGGYTF. This chain joins TRBV5-1 and TRBJ1-2; D unclear. V gave up 3 bases and J gave up 7 bases, with 19 bases separating them. Per the germline V gene, CDR1 is SGHRS and CDR2 is YFSETQ. This CDR3 is built from 15 residues. The full variable domain, its missing parts supplied by reference TRBV5-1 and TRBJ1-2, is KAGVTQTPRYLIKTRGQQVTLSCSPISGHRSVSWYQQTPGQGLQFLFEYFSETQRNKGNFPGRFSGRQFSNSRSEMNVSTLELGDSALYLCASSSVGAAPGGYTFGSGTRLTVV.

This clonotype turned up a few times. The rearrangement uses TRBV6-1 and TRBJ1-5; D unresolved. Per the germline V gene, CDR1 is MNHNS and CDR2 is SASEGT. The CDR3 sequence is 16 residues long. V was pared by 2 bases and J by 0 bases, with 11 bases between. The CDR3 protein is CASSERGRYSNQPQHF. CDR3 bases: TGTGCCAGCAGTGAACGAGGCAGGTATAGCAATCAGCCCCAGCATTTT.

The chain has TRBV2 and TRBJ1-3; D gene unclear. Trimming pared 4 bases from V and 3 bases from J, leaving 4 bases between. The CDR3 runs to 12 residues. The V gene's germline CDR1 is SNHLY and CDR2 FYNNEI. The DNA for the CDR3 is TGTGCCAGCAGTGGTGGTGGAAACACCATATATTTT. Encoded protein: CASSGGGNTIYF. Filled out from reference TRBV2 and TRBJ1-3, the complete variable domain reads EPEVTQTPSHQVTQMGQEVILRCVPISNHLYFYWYRQILGQKVEFLVSFYNNEISEKSEIFDDQFSVERPDGSNFTLKIRSTKLEDSAMYFCASSGGGNTIYFGEGSWLTVV.

This chain links TRBV10-3 with TRBJ2-3, with a possible D match to TRBD2 (6 bases). V was clipped by 3 bases and J by 0 bases, with 10 bases between them. CDR1 is ENHRY and CDR2 is SYGVKD in the germline V gene. CDR3 length: 15 amino acids. The CDR3 sequence is CAISDVGTSTDTQYF. DNA for the CDR3: TGTGCCATCAGTGACGTGGGGACTAGCACAGATACGCAGTATTTT.

The rearrangement uses TRBV16 and TRBJ2-5, with unresolved D. The DNA matches TRBJ2-7 better at its end, which makes the J call doubtful. This CDR3 is built from 13 residues. The germline V gene encodes CDR1 KGHSY and CDR2 FQNENV. The CDR3 loop reads CASSHSISYEQYF. The CDR3 DNA reads as TGTGCCAGCAGCCACTCTATCTCCTACGAGCAGTACTTC.

This clonotype has a handful of counts. The gene calls are TRBV29-1 and TRBJ2-1; D is undetermined. The CDR3 totals 12 residues. Germline V gives CDR1 SQVTM, CDR2 ANQGSEA. V lost 5 bases to trimming and J lost 6 bases, with 11 bases between them. The CDR3 sequence: CSVLFFGNEQFF. The CDR3 DNA follows: TGCAGCGTTCTCTTCTTTGGCAATGAGCAGTTCTTC.

V and J are TRBV5-1 and TRBJ2-3; D is unresolved. Trimming left V 2 bases short and J 6 bases short, with 10 bases between. Looked up from germline, CDR1 is SGHRS and CDR2 is YFSETQ. The CDR3 has 13 amino acids. The chain's CDR3 is CASSLWSRDTQYF. CDR3 in DNA: TGCGCCAGCAGCTTATGGAGTAGGGATACGCAGTATTTT.